This T cell receptor (beta chain) was documented in a study of identical twins. The CDR3 has 15 amino acids. With V trimmed by 3 bases and J by 8 bases, 8 bases remained unmatched. Per the germline V gene, CDR1 is MGHRA and CDR2 is YSYEKL. This clonotype was seen only a few times. Its antigen is still unknown. Study-level points and caveats: Clonotypes of the beta chain that were abundant in cord blood carried fewer insertions (memory repertoires showed none).

Via MiXCR, TCRdb re-called the 5' RACE reads, giving one row per CDR3 protein. The repertoire holds 500,000 to 650,000 distinct CDR3 sequences, with approximately 20% as singletons. These data were also reused for a study on yellow fever vaccine responses in identical twins.

Sequencing used CD4+ T cells sorted from blood. The genes are TRBV4-1 and TRBJ1-3, with 9 bases lining up with TRBD1. The clonotype was recovered from a young woman in good health. The CDR3 region is CASSQTGTGRDTIYF. The CDR3 bases are TGCGCCAGCAGCCAGACCGGGACAGGGAGGGACACCATATATTTT.